The clone carrying this T cell receptor beta chain appeared a single time. The antigen is unknown. Clones were read by immunoSEQ multiplex PCR, and TCRdb kept only the in-frame ones, dropping some. The sample yields some 86,000 clones, more than 90% seen once. This entry comes from a study of OX40 agonist ivuxolimab in advanced cancers. The CDR3 has 17 residues. With V trimmed by 7 bases and J by 2 bases, 6 bases remained unmatched. Germline V gene lookup returns CDR1 MGHDK and CDR2 SYGVNS. Study-wide results and caveats: Partial responders at 0.1-3.0 mg/kg had among the lowest clonal expansion. Some patients without response likewise showed low normalized clonal expansion.

The V gene is TRBV25-1, the J gene TRBJ2-1, with 15 bases fitting TRBD2. The receptor was isolated from an adult with an advanced solid tumor such as melanoma, head and neck, liver or kidney cancer. This specimen was CD4+ or CD8+ T cells sorted from blood, taken in a trial of the OX40 agonist ivuxolimab. The CDR3 sequence: CASKGLAGGFAYNEQFF. For the CDR3, the DNA is TGTGCCAGCAAGGGACTAGCGGGAGGATTCGCCTACAATGAGCAGTTCTTC.